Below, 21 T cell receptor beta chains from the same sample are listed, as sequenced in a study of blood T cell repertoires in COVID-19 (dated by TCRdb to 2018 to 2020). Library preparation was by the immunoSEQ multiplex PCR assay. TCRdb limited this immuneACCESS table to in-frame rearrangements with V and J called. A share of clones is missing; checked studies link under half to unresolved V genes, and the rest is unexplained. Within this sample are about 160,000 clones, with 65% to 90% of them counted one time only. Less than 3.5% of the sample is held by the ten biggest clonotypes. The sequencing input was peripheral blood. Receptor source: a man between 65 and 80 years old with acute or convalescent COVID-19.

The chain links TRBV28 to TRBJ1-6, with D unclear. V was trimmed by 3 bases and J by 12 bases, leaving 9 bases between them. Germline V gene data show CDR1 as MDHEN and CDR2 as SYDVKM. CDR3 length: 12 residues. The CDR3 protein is CASSLSGGPLHF. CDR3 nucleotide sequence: TGTGCCAGCAGTTTGTCAGGTGGACCCCTCCACTTT.

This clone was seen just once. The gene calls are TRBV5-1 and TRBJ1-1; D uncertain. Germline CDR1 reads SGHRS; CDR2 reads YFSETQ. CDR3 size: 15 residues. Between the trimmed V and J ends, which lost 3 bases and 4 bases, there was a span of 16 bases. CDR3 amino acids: CASSSGPQAATEAFF. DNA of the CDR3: TGCGCCAGCAGCTCGGGTCCCCAAGCGGCCACTGAAGCTTTCTTT.

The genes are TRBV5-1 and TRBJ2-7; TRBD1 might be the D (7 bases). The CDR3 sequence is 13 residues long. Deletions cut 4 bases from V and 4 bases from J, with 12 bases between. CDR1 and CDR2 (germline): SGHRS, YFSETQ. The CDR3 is CASSRGTAYEQYF. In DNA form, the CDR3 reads TGCGCCAGCAGCCGCGGGACAGCATACGAGCAGTACTTC.

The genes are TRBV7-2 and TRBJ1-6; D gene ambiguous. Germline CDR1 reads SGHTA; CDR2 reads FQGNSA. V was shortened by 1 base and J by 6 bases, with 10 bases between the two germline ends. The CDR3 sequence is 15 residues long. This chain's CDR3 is CASSLVPGINSPLHF. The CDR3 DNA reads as TGTGCCAGCAGCTTAGTTCCGGGAATTAATTCACCCCTCCACTTT.

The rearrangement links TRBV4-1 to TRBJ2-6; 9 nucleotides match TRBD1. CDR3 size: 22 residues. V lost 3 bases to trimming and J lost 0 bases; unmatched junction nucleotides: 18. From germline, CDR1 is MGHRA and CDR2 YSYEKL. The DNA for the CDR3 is TGCGCCAGCAGCCAGATCCGGGACAGGGTCCCTATAACATCCTCTGGGGCCAACGTCCTGACTTTC. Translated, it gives CASSQIRDRVPITSSGANVLTF.

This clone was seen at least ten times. In DNA, the CDR3 is TGTGCCAGCAGCTTAGCGGGAGGGCCCCGGGAGACCCAGTACTTC. It is translated as CASSLAGGPRETQYF. The V and J genes are TRBV11-2 and TRBJ2-5; 8 bases match TRBD2. Germline V gene data show CDR1 as SGHAT and CDR2 as FQNNGV. The CDR3 extends over 15 amino acids. After removal of 1 base from V and 5 bases from J, the junction contained 6 bases not matched to a gene.

The CDR3 reads CASSSIDRAPSYEQYF. In DNA form, the CDR3 reads TGTGCCAGCAGCTCGATCGACAGGGCCCCCTCCTACGAGCAGTACTTC. The gene calls are TRBV6-6 and TRBJ2-7; 7 bases are a match to TRBD1. The CDR3 covers 16 residues. V shed 6 bases and J 0 bases; nucleotides not matched to a gene: 11. CDR1 and CDR2 (germline): MNHNY, SVGAGI (reference sequence).

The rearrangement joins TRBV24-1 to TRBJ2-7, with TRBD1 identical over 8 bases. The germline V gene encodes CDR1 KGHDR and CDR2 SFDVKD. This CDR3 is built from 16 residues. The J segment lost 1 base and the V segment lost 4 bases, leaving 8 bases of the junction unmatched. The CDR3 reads CATSDPTGTGSYEQYF. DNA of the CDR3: TGTGCCACCAGTGACCCTACCGGGACAGGTTCCTACGAGCAGTACTTC.

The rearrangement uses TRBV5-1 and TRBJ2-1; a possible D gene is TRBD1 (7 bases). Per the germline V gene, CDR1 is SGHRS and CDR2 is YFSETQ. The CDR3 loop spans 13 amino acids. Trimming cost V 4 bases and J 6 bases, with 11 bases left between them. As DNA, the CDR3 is TGCGCCAGCAGCAGCAGGGGGGTCAATGAGCAGTTCTTC. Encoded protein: CASSSRGVNEQFF.

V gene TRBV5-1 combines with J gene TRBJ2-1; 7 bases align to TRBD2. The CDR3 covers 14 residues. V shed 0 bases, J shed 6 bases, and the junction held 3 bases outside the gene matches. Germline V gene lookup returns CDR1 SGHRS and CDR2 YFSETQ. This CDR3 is CASSLERLANEQFF. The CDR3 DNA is TGCGCCAGCAGCTTGGAGCGACTAGCCAATGAGCAGTTCTTC. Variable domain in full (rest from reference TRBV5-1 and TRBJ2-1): KAGVTQTPRYLIKTRGQQVTLSCSPISGHRSVSWYQQTPGQGLQFLFEYFSETQRNKGNFPGRFSGRQFSNSRSEMNVSTLELGDSALYLCASSLERLANEQFFGPGTRLTVL.

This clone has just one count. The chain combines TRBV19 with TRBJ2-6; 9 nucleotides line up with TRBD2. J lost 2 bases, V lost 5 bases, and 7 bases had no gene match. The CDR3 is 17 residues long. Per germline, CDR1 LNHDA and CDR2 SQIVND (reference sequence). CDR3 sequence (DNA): TGTGCCAGTAGTTATCGTAGCGGGAGTCCTGGGGCCAACGTCCTGACTTTC. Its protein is CASSYRSGSPGANVLTF.

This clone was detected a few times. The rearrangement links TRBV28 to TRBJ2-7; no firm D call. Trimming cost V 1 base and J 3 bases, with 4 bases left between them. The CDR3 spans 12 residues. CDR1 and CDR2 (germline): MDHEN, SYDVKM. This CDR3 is CASSLSGYEQYF. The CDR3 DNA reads TGTGCCAGCAGTTTATCGGGCTACGAGCAGTACTTC.

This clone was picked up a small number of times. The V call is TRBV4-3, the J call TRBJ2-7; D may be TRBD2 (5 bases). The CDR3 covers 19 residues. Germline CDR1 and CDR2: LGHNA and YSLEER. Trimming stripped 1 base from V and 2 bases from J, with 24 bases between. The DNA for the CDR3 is TGCGCCAGCAGCCAAGGGATAAATTGGAGAGCGGAACCCACCTACGAGCAGTACTTC. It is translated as CASSQGINWRAEPTYEQYF.

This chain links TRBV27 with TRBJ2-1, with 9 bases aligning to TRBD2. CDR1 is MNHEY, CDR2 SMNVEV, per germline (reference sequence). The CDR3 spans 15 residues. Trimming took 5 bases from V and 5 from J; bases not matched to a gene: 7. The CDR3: CASSPSGLANNEQFF. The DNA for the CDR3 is TGTGCCAGCAGTCCCAGCGGACTAGCGAACAATGAGCAGTTCTTC.

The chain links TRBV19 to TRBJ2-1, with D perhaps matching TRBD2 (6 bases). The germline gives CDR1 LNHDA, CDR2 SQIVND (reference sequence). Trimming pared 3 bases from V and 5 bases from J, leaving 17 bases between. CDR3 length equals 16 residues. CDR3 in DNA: TGTGCCAGTAGTATTATAAAGGCTAGCGTGAACAATGAGCAGTTCTTC. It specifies CASSIIKASVNNEQFF.

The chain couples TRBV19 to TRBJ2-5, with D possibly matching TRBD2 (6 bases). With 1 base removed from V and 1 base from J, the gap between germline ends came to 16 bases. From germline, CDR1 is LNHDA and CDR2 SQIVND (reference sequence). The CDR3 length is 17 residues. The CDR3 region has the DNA TGTGCCAGTAGTATAGTAACGGGAGAGGGTTTCCAAGAGACCCAGTACTTC. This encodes CASSIVTGEGFQETQYF.

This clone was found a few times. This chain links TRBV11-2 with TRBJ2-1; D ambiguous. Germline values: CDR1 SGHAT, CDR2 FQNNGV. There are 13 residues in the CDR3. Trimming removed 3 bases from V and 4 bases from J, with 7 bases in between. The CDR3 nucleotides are TGTGCCAGCAGCTTTCGGGTTTACAATGAGCAGTTCTTC. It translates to CASSFRVYNEQFF.

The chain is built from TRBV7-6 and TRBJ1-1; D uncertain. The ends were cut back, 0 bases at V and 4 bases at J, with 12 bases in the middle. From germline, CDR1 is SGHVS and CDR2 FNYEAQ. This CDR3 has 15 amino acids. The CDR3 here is CASSLAEYGSTEAFF. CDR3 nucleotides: TGTGCCAGCAGCTTAGCGGAATATGGGAGCACTGAAGCTTTCTTT.

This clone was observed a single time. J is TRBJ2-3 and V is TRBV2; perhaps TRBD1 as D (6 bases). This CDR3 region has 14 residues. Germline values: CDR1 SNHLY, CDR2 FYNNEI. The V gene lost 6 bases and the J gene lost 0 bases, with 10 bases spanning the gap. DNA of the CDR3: TGTGCCAGCAGAGCGGACAGAAGCACAGATACGCAGTATTTT. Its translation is CASRADRSTDTQYF.

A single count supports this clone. DNA of the CDR3: TGTGCCAGCAGTTCTCCGACTAGCGGGAGCTCCGAGCAGTACTTC. It translates to CASSSPTSGSSEQYF. This rearrangement joins TRBV27 to TRBJ2-7, with 12 bases lining up with TRBD2. This CDR3 has 15 residues. Germline CDR1 is MNHEY and CDR2 is SMNVEV (reference sequence). After removal of 4 bases from V and 6 bases from J, the junction contained 7 bases not matched to a gene.

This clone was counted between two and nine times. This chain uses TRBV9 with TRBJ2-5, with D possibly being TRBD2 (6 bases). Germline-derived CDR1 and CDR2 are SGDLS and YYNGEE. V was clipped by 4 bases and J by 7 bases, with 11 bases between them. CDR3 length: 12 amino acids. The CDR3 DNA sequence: TGTGCCAGCAGCCTCGCGGGGAGGACCCAGTACTTC. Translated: CASSLAGRTQYF. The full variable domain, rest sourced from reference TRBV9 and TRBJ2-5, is DSGVTQTPKHLITATGQRVTLRCSPRSGDLSVYWYQQSLDQGLQFLIQYYNGEERAKGNILERFSAQQFPDLHSELNLSSLELGDSALYFCASSLAGRTQYFGPGTRLLVL.